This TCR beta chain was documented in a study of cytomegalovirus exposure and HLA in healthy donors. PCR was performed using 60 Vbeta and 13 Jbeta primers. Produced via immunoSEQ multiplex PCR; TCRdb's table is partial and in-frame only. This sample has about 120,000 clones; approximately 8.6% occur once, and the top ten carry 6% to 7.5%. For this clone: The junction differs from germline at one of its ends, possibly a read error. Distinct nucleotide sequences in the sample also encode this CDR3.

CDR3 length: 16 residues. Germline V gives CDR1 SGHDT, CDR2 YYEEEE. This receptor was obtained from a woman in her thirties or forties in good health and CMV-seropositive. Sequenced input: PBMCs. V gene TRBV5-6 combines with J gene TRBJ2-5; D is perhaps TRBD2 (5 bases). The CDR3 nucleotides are TGCGCCAGCAGCTTTTCGGACTTTCCGCGGCAAGAGACCCAGTACTTC. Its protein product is CASSFSDFPRQETQYF.